Sequencing of this T cell receptor (beta chain) was carried out in a study of T-cell reconstitution after alpha-beta-depleted transplantation in children. This clonotype was observed a handful of times. V was cut by 5 bases and J by 3 bases, with 7 bases left in between. This CDR3 has 12 residues. The V gene's germline CDR1 is SEHNR and CDR2 FQNEAQ (reference sequence). Unique molecular identifiers were used in preparing the TCRbeta library. TCRdb fed the PCR reads into MiXCR, producing one record per CDR3 protein. The sample gives around 670,000 distinct CDR3 sequences, around 13% of which show up once; about 0.77% is in the top ten.

The chain joins TRBV7-9 to TRBJ2-5; D is unclear. Here the sequenced sample was PBMCs, taken before TCRalphabeta/CD19-depleted stem cell transplant. The receptor comes from a girl aged 2-10 years with congenital amegakaryocytic thrombocytopenia, due to receive a stem cell transplant. For the CDR3, the DNA is TGTGCCAGCAGCACGACGGAAGAGACCCAGTACTTC. Translating it yields CASSTTEETQYF.